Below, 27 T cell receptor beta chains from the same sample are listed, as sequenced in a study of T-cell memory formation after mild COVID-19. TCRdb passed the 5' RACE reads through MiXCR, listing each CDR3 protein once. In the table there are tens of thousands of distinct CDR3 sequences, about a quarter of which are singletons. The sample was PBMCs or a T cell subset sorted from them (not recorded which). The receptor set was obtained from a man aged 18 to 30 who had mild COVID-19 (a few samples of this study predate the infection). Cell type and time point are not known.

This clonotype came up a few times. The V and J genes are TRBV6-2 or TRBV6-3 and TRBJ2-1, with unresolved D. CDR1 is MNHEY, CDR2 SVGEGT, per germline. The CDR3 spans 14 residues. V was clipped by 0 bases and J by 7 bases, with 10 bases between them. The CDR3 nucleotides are TGTGCCAGCAGTTACTCGCCCGGGTTGAATGAGCAGTTCTTC. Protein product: CASSYSPGLNEQFF.

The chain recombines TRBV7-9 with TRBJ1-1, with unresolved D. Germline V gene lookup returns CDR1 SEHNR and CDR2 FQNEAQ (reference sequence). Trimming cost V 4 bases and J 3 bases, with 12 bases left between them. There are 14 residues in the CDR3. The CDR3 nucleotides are TGTGCCAGCAGCTCCGCCCACGGCGACACTGAAGCTTTCTTT. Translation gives CASSSAHGDTEAFF.

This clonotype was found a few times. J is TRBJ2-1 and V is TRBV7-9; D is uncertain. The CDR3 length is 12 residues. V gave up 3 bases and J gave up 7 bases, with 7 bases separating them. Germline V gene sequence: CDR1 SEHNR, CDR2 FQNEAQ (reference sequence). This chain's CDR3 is CASSLFRNEQFF. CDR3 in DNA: TGTGCCAGCAGCTTGTTTAGGAATGAGCAGTTCTTC.

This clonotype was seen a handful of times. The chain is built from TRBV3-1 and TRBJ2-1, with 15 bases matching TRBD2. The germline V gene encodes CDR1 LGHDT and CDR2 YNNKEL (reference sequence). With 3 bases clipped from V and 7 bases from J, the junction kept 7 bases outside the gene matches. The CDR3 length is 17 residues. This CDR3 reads CASSQGTGTSGGNEQFF. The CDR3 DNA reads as TGTGCCAGCAGCCAGGGAACCGGGACTAGCGGGGGGAATGAGCAGTTCTTC.

DNA for the CDR3: TGTGCCAGCTCACCCGCGGACAGTACCTACGAGCAGTACTTC. Its translation: CASSPADSTYEQYF. This chain connects TRBV18 to TRBJ2-7; a weak D match, TRBD1 (6 bases). The CDR3 totals 14 residues. The V gene's germline CDR1 is KGHSH and CDR2 LQKENI. V shed 3 bases and J shed 2 bases, with 11 bases lying between them.

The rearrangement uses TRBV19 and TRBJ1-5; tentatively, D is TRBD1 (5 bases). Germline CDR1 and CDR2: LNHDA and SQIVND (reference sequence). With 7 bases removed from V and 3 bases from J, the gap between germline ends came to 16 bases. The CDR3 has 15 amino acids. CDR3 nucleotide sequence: TGTGCCAGTAATGAAGGGGTGGGGAACAATCAGCCCCAGCATTTT. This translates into CASNEGVGNNQPQHF.

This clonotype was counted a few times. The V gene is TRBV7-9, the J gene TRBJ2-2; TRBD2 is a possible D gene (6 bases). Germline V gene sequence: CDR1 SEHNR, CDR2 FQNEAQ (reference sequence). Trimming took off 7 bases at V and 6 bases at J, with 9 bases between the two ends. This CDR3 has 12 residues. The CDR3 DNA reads TGTGCCAGCACCGGGGGATCCGGGGAGCTGTTTTTT. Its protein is CASTGGSGELFF.

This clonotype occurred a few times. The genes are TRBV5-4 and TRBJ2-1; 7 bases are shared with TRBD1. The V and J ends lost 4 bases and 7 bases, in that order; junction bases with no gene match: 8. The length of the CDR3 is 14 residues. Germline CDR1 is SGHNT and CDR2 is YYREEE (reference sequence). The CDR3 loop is CASSDLTGLNEQFF. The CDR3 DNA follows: TGTGCCAGCAGCGACCTGACAGGGCTGAATGAGCAGTTCTTC.

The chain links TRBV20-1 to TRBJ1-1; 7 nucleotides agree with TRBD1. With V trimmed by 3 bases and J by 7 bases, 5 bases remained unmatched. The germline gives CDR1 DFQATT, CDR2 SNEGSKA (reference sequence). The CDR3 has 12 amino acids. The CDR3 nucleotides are TGCAGTGCTAGGGGGACAGTAATTGAAGCTTTCTTT. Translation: CSARGTVIEAFF.

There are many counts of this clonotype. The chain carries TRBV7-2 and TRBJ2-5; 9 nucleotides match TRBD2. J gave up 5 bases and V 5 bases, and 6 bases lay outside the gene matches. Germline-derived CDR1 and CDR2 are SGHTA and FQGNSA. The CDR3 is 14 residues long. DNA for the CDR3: TGTGCCAGCAGCGAGCGGGGGGCGGAGGAGACCCAGTACTTC. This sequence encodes CASSERGAEETQYF. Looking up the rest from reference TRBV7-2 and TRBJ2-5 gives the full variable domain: GAGVSQSPSNKVTEKGKDVELRCDPISGHTALYWYRQSLGQGLEFLIYFQGNSAPDKSGLPSDRFSAERTGGSVSTLTIQRTQQEDSAVYLCASSERGAEETQYFGPGTRLLVL.

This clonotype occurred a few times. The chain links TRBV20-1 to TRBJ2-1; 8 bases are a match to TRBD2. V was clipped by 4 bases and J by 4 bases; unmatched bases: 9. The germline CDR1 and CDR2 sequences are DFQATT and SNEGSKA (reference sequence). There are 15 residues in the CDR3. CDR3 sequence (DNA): TGCAGTGCTACCCATCTGGCGGGGGGTTACAATGAGCAGTTCTTC. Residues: CSATHLAGGYNEQFF.

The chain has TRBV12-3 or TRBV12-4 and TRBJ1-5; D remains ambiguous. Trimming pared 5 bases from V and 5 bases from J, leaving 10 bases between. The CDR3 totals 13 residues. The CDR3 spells CASSPAFDQPQHF. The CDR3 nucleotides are TGTGCCAGCAGTCCCGCCTTCGATCAGCCCCAGCATTTT.

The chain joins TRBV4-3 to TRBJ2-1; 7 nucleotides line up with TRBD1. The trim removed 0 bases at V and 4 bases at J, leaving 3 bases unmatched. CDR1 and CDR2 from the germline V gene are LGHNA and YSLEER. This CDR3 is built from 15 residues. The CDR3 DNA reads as TGCGCCAGCAGCCAAGATAAGGGACAGTACAATGAGCAGTTCTTC. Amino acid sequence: CASSQDKGQYNEQFF.

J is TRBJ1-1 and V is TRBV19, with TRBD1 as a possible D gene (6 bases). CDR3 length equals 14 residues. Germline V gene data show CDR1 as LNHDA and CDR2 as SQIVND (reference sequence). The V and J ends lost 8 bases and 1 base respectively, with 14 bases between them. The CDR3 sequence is CASSPKTGNTEAFF. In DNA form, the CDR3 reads TGTGCCAGTTCCCCGAAGACAGGGAACACTGAAGCTTTCTTT. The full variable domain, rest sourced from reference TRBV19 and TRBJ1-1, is DGGITQSPKYLFRKEGQNVTLSCEQNLNHDAMYWYRQDPGQGLRLIYYSQIVNDFQKGDIAEGYSVSREKKESFPLTVTSAQKNPTAFYLCASSPKTGNTEAFFGQGTRLTVV.

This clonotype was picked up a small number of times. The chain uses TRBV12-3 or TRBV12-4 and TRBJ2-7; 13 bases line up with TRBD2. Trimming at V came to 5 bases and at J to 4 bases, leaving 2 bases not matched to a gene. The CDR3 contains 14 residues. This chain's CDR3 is CASSTSGGAYEQYF. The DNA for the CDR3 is TGTGCCAGCAGTACTAGCGGGGGGGCTTACGAGCAGTACTTC.

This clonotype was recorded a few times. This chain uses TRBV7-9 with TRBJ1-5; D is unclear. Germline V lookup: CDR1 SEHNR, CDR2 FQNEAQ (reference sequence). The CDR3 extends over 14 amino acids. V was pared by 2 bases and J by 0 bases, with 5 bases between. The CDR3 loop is CASSLSNSNQPQHF. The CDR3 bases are TGTGCCAGCAGCTTATCGAATAGCAATCAGCCCCAGCATTTT.

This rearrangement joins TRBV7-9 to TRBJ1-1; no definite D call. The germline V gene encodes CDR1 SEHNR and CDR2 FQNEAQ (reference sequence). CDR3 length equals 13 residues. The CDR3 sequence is CAGRSEQNTEAFF. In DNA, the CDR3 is TGTGCGGGTCGGTCAGAACAGAACACTGAAGCTTTCTTT.

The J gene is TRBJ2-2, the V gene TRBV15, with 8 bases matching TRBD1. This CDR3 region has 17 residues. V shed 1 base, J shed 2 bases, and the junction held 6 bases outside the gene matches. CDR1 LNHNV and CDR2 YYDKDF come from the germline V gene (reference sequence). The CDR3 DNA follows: TGTGCCACCAGCAGAGCAAAGACAGGGGTAAACACCGGGGAGCTGTTTTTT. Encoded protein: CATSRAKTGVNTGELFF.

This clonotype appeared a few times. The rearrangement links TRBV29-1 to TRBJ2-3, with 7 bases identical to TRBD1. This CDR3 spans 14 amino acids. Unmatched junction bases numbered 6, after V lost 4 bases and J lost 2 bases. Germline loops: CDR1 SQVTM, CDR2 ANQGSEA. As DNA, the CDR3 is TGCAGCGTTGCTTCTACAGGGGCCACAGATACGCAGTATTTT. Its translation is CSVASTGATDTQYF.

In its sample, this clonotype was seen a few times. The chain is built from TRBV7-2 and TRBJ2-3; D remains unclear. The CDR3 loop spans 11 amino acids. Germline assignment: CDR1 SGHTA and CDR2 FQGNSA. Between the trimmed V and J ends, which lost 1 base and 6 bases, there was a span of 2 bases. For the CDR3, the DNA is TGTGCCAGCAGCTTAGAGGATACGCAGTATTTT. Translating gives CASSLEDTQYF.

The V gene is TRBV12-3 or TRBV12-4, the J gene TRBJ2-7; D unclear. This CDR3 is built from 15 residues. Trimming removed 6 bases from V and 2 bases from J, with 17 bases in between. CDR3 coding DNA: TGTGCCAGCAGCACCTCCGAGGCGGATCCCTACGAGCAGTACTTC. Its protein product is CASSTSEADPYEQYF.

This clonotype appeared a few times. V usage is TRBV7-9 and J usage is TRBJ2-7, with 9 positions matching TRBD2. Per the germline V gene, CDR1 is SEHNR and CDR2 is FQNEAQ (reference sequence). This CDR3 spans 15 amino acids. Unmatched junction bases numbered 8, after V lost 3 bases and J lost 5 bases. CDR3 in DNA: TGTGCCAGCAGCTTCCTGCGCGGGGGGGTCAACGAGCAGTACTTC. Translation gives CASSFLRGGVNEQYF.

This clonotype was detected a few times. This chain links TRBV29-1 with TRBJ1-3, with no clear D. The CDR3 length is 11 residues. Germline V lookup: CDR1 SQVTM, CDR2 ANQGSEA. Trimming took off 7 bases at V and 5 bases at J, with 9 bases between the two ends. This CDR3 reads CSAVWRNTIYF. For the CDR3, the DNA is TGCAGCGCTGTTTGGAGAAACACCATATATTTT.

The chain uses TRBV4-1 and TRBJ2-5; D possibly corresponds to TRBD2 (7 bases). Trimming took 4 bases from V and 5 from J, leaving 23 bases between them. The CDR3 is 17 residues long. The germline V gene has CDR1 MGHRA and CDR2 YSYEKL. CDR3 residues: CASSRLGGGGAAETQYF. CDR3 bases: TGCGCCAGCAGCCGACTTGGAGGGGGGGGAGCCGCGGAGACCCAGTACTTC.

CDR3 sequence (DNA): TGTGCCAGCAGCCTTGGGGGTTTTAGGGAAGCTTTCTTT. This translates into CASSLGGFREAFF. The chain joins TRBV13 to TRBJ1-1; TRBD1 is a possible D gene (5 bases). Trimming took 5 bases from V and 8 from J, leaving 15 bases between them. From germline, CDR1 is PRHDT and CDR2 FYEKMQ (reference sequence). CDR3 length equals 13 residues.

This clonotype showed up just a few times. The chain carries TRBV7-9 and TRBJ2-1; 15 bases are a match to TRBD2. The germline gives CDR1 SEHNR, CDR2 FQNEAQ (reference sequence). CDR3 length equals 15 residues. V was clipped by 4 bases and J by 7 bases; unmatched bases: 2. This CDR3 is CASSSGLAGGNEQFF. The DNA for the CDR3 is TGTGCCAGCAGCTCGGGACTAGCGGGGGGAAATGAGCAGTTCTTC.

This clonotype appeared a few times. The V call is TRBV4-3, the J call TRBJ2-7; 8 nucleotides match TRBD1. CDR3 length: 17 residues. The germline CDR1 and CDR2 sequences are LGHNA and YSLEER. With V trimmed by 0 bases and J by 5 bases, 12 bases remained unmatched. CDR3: CASSQESRTGSIDEQYF. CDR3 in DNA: TGCGCCAGCAGCCAAGAGTCTAGGACAGGGTCTATAGACGAGCAGTACTTC.